Each of the 2 T cell receptor beta chains below was sequenced from the same sample in a study of neurological immune-mediated disorders. MiXCR was run by TCRdb on the 5' RACE reads, yielding one entry per CDR3 protein. This table has 90,000 to 100,000 distinct CDR3 sequences, 3% to 4% appearing once. Sequences were obtained from PBMCs. All receptors come from a woman aged 18 to 35 with multiple sclerosis.

The chain has TRBV12-3 or TRBV12-4 and TRBJ1-1; perhaps TRBD1 as D (6 bases). V shed 7 bases and J shed 0 bases, with 12 bases lying between them. This CDR3 contains 14 residues. Here the CDR3 DNA reads TGTGCCAGCAACCCAGACAGGTTGAACACTGAAGCTTTCTTT. Translating gives CASNPDRLNTEAFF.

In its sample, this clonotype was seen many times. The chain uses TRBV7-8 and TRBJ2-1; 9 bases are shared with TRBD2. Trimming took 5 bases from V and 9 from J; bases not matched to a gene: 2. Germline V lookup: CDR1 SGHVS, CDR2 FQNEAQ. This CDR3 is built from 12 residues. CDR3 bases: TGTGCCAGCAGCCAACTAGCGGGTGAGCAGTTCTTC. Amino acids: CASSQLAGEQFF.